These T cell receptor beta chains were read from a single sample in a study of cytomegalovirus exposure and HLA in healthy donors. Assay used: immunoSEQ multiplex PCR; TCRdb lists only in-frame clones, some missing. This table holds roughly 100,000 clones, 75% to 80% found once. The sequencing sample was made of PBMCs. Receptors originate from a male donor in good health and CMV-seropositive. The CDR3 runs from the conserved cysteine through the conserved F or W. A D gene is named only where the DNA matches it firmly. Rows give clone size only sometimes, using once, few, many, or a class for an expanded clone.

CASSLQGPGNTIYF TGTGCCAGCTCACTACAGGGTCCTGGAAACACCATATATTTT TRBJ1-3 . TRBV18 .
CASSLGGGLATDTQYF TGTGCCAGCAGCTTGGGGGGTGGACTAGCCACAGATACGCAGTATTTT TRBJ2-3 TRBD2 TRBV5-4 .
CASSLGQRAYEQYF TGTGCCAGTAGTCTTGGGCAGAGGGCTTACGAGCAGTACTTC TRBJ2-7 . TRBV19 .
CASKTGGSREQYF TGTGCCAGCAAGACAGGGGGGAGTCGCGAGCAGTACTTC TRBJ2-7 TRBD1 TRBV2 .
CASSRGGDPSYEQYF TGTGCCAGCAGTCGGGGAGGCGACCCCTCCTACGAGCAGTACTTC TRBJ2-7 . TRBV28 .
CASSRSTRGTNEKLFF TGCGCCAGCAGCCGGTCGACACGGGGGACTAATGAAAAACTGTTTTTT TRBJ1-4 . TRBV5-1 .
CASSQERTVHYEQYF TGCGCCAGCAGCCAAGAAAGGACAGTACACTACGAGCAGTACTTC TRBJ2-7 . TRBV4-3 few
CASSLGQTGYNSPLHF TGCGCCAGCAGCTTGGGGCAGACAGGTTATAATTCACCCCTCCACTTT TRBJ1-6 . TRBV5-1 .
CASSPLPGQAGQYF TGTGCCAGCTCACCACTCCCGGGCCAAGCGGGGCAGTATTTT TRBJ2-3 . TRBV18 .
CASSFGAPTVEQYF TGTGCCAGCAGCTTTGGGGCCCCTACTGTGGAGCAGTACTTC TRBJ2-7 . TRBV7-2 once
CASSYGGSSTQYF TGTGCCAGCAGTTACGGCGGGAGTAGTACGCAGTATTTT TRBJ2-3 TRBD2 TRBV6-5 .
CASSGTGPYEQYF TGTGCCAGTTCCGGGACAGGGCCTTACGAGCAGTACTTC TRBJ2-7 TRBD1 TRBV7-8 .
CASSDRTRGQPQHF TGTGCCAGCAGTGATCGGACGCGGGGTCAGCCCCAGCATTTT TRBJ1-5 . TRBV6-1 .
CASSLAGFTYGYTF TGTGCCAGCAGCTTGGCAGGGTTTACCTATGGCTACACCTTC TRBJ1-2 . TRBV5-6 .
CASTVAVGIGNTIYF TGTGCCAGCACCGTGGCGGTGGGTATTGGAAACACCATATATTTT TRBJ1-3 . TRBV5-6 .
CAISGTGAGELFF TGTGCCATCAGTGGGACAGGAGCCGGGGAGCTGTTTTTT TRBJ2-2 TRBD1 TRBV10-3 .
CAGTSGQGSEQYF TGTGCCGGTACGTCGGGACAGGGGTCCGAGCAGTACTTC TRBJ2-7 TRBD1 TRBV6-1 once
CASNLWSGSGANVLTF TGTGCCAGTAATCTTTGGTCGGGCTCTGGGGCCAACGTCCTGACTTTC TRBJ2-6 . TRBV19 .
CASSVGVGAKKEAFF TGTGCCAGCAGCGTAGGGGTGGGGGCGAAAAAAGAAGCTTTCTTT TRBJ1-1 . TRBV9 .
CASSPAGGANYGYTF TGCGCCAGCAGCCCGGCAGGGGGCGCTAACTATGGCTACACCTTC TRBJ1-2 TRBD1 TRBV5-1 .
CASSLRAGGETQYF TGTGCCAGCAGCCTGAGGGCCGGAGGAGAGACCCAGTACTTC TRBJ2-5 . TRBV5-4 .
CASSLGPGDSGYRNEQFF TGCGCCAGCAGCTTGGGACCCGGTGATAGCGGTTACCGTAATGAGCAGTTCTTC TRBJ2-1 . TRBV5-1 .
CASSFGTLQETQYF TGTGCCAGCAGCTTCGGGACTCTGCAAGAGACCCAGTACTTC TRBJ2-5 . TRBV7-2 .